This TCR beta chain derives from a study of technical replicates of blood from four donors. This CDR3 has 14 residues. V shed 6 bases and J 5 bases; nucleotides not matched to a gene: 8. Germline V gene lookup returns CDR1 SQVTM and CDR2 ANQGSEA. Sequencing used immunoSEQ multiplex PCR; TCRdb keeps in-frame clones, though not all of them. Of 50,000 to 70,000 clones in the sample, 85% to 90% were seen once. The receptor was derived from a human donor in good health. Some clones in this sample may be carry-over from other donors' samples. The specimen sequenced was PBMCs. This chain links TRBV29-1 with TRBJ2-1, with 9 bases that match TRBD1. CDR3 loop: CSVTSGTGNNEQFF. The CDR3 coding sequence is TGCAGCGTAACTTCCGGGACAGGGAACAATGAGCAGTTCTTC.